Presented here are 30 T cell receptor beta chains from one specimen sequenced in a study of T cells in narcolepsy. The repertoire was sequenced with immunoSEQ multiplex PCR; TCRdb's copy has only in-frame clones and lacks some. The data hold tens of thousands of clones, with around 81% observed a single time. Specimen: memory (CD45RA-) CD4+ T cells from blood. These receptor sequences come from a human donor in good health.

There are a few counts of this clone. The CDR3 DNA sequence: TGTGCCAGCTCACCGACGGTTGGGACCGCCGGAAACACCATATATTTT. Translated: CASSPTVGTAGNTIYF. The chain recombines TRBV18 with TRBJ1-3; maybe TRBD1 (5 bases). Trimming cost V 3 bases and J 4 bases, with 16 bases left between them. The CDR3 has 16 residues. From germline, CDR1 is KGHSH and CDR2 LQKENI. Based on the CDR3 plus reference TRBV18 and TRBJ1-3, the full variable domain is NAGVMQNPRHLVRRRGQEARLRCSPMKGHSHVYWYRQLPEEGLKFMVYLQKENIIDESGMPKERFSAEFPKEGPSILRIQQVVRGDSAAYFCASSPTVGTAGNTIYFGEGSWLTVV.

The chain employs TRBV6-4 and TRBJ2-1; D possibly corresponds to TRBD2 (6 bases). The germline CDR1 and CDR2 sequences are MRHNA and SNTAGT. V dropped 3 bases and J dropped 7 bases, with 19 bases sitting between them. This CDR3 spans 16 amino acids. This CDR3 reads CASSESVVWRVNEQFF. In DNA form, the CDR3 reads TGTGCCAGCAGTGAGTCGGTTGTGTGGAGGGTGAATGAGCAGTTCTTC.

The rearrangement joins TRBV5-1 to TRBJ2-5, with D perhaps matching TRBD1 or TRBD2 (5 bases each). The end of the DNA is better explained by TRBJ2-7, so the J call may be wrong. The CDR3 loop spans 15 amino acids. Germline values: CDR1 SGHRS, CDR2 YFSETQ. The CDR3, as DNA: TGCGCCAGCAGCTTGGAGTGGGGCGCGGGCTACGAGCAGTACTTC. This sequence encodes CASSLEWGAGYEQYF.

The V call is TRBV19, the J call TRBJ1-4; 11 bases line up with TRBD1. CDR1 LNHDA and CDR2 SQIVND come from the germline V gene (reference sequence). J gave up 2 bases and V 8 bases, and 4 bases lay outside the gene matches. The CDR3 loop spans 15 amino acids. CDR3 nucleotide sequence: TGTGCCAGTGGGACAGGGGGTATCACTAATGAAAAACTGTTTTTT. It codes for CASGTGGITNEKLFF.

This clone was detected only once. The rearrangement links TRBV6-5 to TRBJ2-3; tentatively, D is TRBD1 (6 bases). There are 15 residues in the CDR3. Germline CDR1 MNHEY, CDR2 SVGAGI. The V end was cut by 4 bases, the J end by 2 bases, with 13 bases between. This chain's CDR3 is CASSLKQGYTDTQYF. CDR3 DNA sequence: TGTGCCAGCAGTTTGAAACAGGGATACACAGATACGCAGTATTTT.

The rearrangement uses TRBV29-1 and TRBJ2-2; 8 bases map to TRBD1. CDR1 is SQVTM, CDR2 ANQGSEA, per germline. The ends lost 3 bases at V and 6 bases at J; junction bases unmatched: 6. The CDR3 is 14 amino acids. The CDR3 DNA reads TGCAGCGTTGATTTCAGGGGGCTAGCCGGGGAGCTGTTTTTT. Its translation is CSVDFRGLAGELFF.

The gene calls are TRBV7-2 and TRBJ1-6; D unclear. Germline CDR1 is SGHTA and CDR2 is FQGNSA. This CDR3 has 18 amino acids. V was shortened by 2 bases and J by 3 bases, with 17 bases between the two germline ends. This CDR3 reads CASSLKGSSAGYNSPLHF. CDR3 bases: TGTGCCAGCAGCTTAAAGGGTTCATCAGCCGGCTATAATTCACCCCTCCACTTT.

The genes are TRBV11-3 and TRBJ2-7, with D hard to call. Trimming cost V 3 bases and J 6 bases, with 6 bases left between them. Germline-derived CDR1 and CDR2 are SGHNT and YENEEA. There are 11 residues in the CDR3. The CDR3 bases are TGTGCCAGCAGCTTGTCTTTCGAGCAGTACTTC. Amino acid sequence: CASSLSFEQYF. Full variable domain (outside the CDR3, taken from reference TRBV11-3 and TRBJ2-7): EAGVVQSPRYKIIEKKQPVAFWCNPISGHNTLYWYLQNLGQGPELLIRYENEEAVDDSQLPKDRFSAERLKGVDSTLKIQPAELGDSAVYLCASSLSFEQYFGPGTRLTVT.

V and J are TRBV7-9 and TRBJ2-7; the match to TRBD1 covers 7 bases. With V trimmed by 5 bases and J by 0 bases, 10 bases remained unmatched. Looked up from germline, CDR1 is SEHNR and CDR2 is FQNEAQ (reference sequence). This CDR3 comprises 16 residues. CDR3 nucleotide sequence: TGTGCCAGCAGCACCCACAGGGGACCTAGCTCCTACGAGCAGTACTTC. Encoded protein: CASSTHRGPSSYEQYF.

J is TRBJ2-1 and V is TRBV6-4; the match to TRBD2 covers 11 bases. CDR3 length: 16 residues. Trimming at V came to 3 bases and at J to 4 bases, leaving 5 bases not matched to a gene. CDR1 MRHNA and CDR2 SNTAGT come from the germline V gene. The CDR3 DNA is TGTGCCAGCAGTGAAATGGCTAGCGGGGGGTACAATGAGCAGTTCTTC. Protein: CASSEMASGGYNEQFF.

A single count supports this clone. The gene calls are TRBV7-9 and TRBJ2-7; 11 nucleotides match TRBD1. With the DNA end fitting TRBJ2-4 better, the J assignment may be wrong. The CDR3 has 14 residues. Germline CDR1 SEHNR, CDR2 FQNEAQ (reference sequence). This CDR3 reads CASSLAGTGGIQYF. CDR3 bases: TGTGCCAGCAGCTTAGCCGGGACAGGGGGCATTCAGTACTTC.

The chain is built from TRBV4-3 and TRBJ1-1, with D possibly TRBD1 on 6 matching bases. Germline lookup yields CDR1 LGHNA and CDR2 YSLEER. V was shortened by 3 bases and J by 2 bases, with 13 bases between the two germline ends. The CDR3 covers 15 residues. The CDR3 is CASSHRPGANTEAFF. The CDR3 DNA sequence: TGCGCCAGCAGCCATCGACCGGGGGCCAACACTGAAGCTTTCTTT.

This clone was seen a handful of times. The CDR3 loop reads CASRRRRGYEQYF. The CDR3 nucleotides are TGCGCCAGCAGGCGACGGAGGGGCTACGAGCAGTACTTC. This chain connects TRBV10-2 to TRBJ2-7; D may be TRBD2 (6 bases). Looked up from germline, CDR1 is WSHSY and CDR2 is SAAADI. Between the trimmed V and J ends, which lost 6 bases and 3 bases, there was a span of 12 bases. The CDR3 has 13 residues.

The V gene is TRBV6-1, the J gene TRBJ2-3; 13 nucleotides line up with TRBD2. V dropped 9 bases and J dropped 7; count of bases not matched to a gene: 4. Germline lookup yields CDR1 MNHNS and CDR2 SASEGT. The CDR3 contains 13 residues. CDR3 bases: TGTGCCAGTACGGGACTAGCGGGGTATACGCAGTATTTT. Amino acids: CASTGLAGYTQYF.

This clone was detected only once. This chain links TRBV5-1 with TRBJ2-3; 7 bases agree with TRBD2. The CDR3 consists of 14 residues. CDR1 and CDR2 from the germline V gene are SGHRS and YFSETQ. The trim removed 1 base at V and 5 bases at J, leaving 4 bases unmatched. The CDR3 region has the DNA TGCGCCAGCAGCTTGTTCGGGGAGGGAGATACGCAGTATTTT. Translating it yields CASSLFGEGDTQYF.

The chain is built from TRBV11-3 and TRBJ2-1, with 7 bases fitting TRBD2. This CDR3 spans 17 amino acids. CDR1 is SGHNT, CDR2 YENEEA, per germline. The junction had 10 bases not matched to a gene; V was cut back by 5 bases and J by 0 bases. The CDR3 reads CASSLAAAGGSYNEQFF. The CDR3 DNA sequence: TGTGCCAGCAGCCTAGCGGCGGCGGGTGGCTCCTACAATGAGCAGTTCTTC.

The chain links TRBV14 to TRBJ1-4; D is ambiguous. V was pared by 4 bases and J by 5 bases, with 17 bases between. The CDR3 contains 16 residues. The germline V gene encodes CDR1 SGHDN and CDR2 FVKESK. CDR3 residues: CASSRFSGRANEKLFF. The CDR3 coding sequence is TGTGCCAGCAGCCGGTTTTCGGGGAGGGCGAATGAAAAACTGTTTTTT.

The CDR3 reads CASSPDGSYEQYF. The DNA for the CDR3 is TGTGCCAGCAGCCCTGACGGTTCCTACGAGCAGTACTTC. The V call is TRBV11-3, the J call TRBJ2-7; no firm D call. Germline CDR1 SGHNT, CDR2 YENEEA. This CDR3 has 13 residues. The V gene lost 5 bases and the J gene lost 1 base, with 9 bases spanning the gap.

CDR3: CASSERTAYEQYF. CDR3 DNA sequence: TGTGCCAGCAGTGAACGGACAGCCTACGAGCAGTACTTC. The J gene is TRBJ2-7, the V gene TRBV6-1, with D tentatively TRBD1 (6 bases). Trimming removed 2 bases at V and 2 bases at J, with 7 bases between. Germline assignment: CDR1 MNHNS and CDR2 SASEGT. There are 13 residues in the CDR3.

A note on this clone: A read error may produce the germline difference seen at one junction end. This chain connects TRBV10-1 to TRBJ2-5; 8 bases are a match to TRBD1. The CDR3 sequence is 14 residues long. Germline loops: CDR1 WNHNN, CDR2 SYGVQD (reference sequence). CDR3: CDSKQTGVQETQYF. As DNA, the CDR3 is TGCGACAGCAAACAGACAGGGGTCCAAGAGACCCAGTACTTC.

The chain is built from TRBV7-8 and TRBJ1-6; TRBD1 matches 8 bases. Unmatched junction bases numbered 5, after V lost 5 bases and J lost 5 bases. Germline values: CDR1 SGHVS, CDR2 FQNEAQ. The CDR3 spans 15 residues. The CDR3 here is CASSHRDRNNSPLHF. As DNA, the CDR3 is TGTGCCAGCAGCCATCGGGACAGGAATAATTCACCCCTCCACTTT.

In nucleotides, the CDR3 is TGTGCCAGTAGTATAGAACGCTCGGCCCTCCACTTT. Protein: CASSIERSALHF. The chain carries TRBV19 and TRBJ1-6; D is uncertain. V shed 0 bases and J shed 14 bases, with 8 bases lying between them. The CDR3 is 12 amino acids. Germline values: CDR1 LNHDA, CDR2 SQIVND (reference sequence).

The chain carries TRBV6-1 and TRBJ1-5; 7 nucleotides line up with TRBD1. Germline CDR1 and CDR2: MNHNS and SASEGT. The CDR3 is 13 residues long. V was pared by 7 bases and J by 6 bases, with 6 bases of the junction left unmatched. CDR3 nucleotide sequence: TGTGCCAGCACAGACAGGGTCGGTCAGCCCCAGCATTTT. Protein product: CASTDRVGQPQHF.

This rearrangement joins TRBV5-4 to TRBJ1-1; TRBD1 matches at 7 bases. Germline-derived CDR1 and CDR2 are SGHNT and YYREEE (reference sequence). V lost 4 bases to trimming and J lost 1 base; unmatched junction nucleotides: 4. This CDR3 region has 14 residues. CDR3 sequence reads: CASSTRTGNTEAFF. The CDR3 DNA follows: TGTGCCAGCAGCACAAGGACAGGGAACACTGAAGCTTTCTTT.

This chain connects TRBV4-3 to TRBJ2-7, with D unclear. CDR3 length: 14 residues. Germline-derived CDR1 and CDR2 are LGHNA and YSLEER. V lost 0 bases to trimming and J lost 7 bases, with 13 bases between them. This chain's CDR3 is CASSQERLGREQYF. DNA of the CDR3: TGCGCCAGCAGCCAAGAGAGGTTGGGTAGGGAGCAGTACTTC.

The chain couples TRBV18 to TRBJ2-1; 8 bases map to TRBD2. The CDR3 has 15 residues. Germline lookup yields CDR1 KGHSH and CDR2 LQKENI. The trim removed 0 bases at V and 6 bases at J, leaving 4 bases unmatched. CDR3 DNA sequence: TGTGCCAGCTCACCACCAAGCGGGGGAACCAATGAGCAGTTCTTC. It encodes CASSPPSGGTNEQFF.

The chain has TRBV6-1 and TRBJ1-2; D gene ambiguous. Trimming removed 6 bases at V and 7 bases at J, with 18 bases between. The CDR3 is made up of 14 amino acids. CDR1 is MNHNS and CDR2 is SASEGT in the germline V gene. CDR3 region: CASRPQAGYFGYTF. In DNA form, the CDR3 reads TGTGCCAGCAGGCCCCAGGCTGGCTATTTTGGCTACACCTTC.

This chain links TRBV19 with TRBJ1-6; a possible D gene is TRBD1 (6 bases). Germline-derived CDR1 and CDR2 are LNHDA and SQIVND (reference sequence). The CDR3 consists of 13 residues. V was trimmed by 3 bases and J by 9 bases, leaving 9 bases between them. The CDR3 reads CASSMEGGSPLHF. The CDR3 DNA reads TGTGCCAGTAGTATGGAGGGGGGTTCACCCCTCCACTTT.

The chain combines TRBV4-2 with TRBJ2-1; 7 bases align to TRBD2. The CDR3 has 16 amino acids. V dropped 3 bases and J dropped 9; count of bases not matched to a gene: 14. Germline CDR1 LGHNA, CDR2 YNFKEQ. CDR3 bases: TGTGCCAGCAGCCACGTCAGCGGGGCCGGGGAGACTGAGCAGTTCTTC. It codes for CASSHVSGAGETEQFF.

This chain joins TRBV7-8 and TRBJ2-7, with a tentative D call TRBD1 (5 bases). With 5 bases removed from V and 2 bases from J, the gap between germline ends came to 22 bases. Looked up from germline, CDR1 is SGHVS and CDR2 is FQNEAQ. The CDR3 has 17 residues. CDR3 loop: CASSAETGYVPAYEQYF. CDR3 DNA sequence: TGTGCCAGCAGCGCTGAAACAGGTTACGTCCCAGCCTACGAGCAGTACTTC.